This T cell receptor beta chain was recorded in a study of blood T cell repertoires in COVID-19. About the study: From the United States, Italy and Spain came samples of acute and convalescent COVID-19. From T cells, B-cell-depleted T cells, or PBMCs came the material, which was cDNA or gDNA.

This table comes from immunoSEQ multiplex PCR, and its TCRdb copy is limited to in-frame clones, with some not included. The sample consists of about 120,000 clones, approximately 80% of them appearing once. This CDR3 has 15 amino acids. V lost 2 bases to trimming and J lost 5 bases; unmatched junction nucleotides: 6. The germline gives CDR1 MGHRA, CDR2 YSYEKL. V gene TRBV4-1 combines with J gene TRBJ1-2; 9 bases match TRBD1. Sequencing used peripheral blood. This clonotype was obtained from a middle-aged woman with acute or convalescent COVID-19. The CDR3: CASSQPGQGFYGYTF. CDR3 coding DNA: TGCGCCAGCAGCCAACCGGGACAGGGATTTTATGGCTACACCTTC.